The 17 T cell receptor beta chains presented below share a single source sample, sequenced in a study of T cell responses to AZD1222 COVID-19 vaccine. Some clones are missing from TCRdb's copy, which holds only in-frame ones; the method was immunoSEQ multiplex PCR. The sample gives 150,000 or so clones, 85% to 95% of which show up once; less than 2.5% is in the top ten. This specimen consisted of peripheral blood, obtained on day 0 of AZD1222 vaccination. Receptors originate from an adult in good health.

CDR3 nucleotide sequence: TGTGCCAGCAGCGTTGAACCCGGGACTAGCGGGAGTTGGAGGCAGTTCTTC. Amino acids: CASSVEPGTSGSWRQFF. This chain uses TRBV9 with TRBJ2-1, with 14 bases aligning to TRBD2. The CDR3 has 17 amino acids. The germline V gene has CDR1 SGDLS and CDR2 YYNGEE. J lost 12 bases, V lost 2 bases, and 13 bases had no gene match.

V gene TRBV9 combines with J gene TRBJ1-3, with 9 bases identical to TRBD1. Trimming removed 0 bases from V and 4 bases from J; junction bases left unmatched: 5. CDR1 and CDR2 from the germline V gene are SGDLS and YYNGEE. The CDR3 spans 16 residues. In DNA, the CDR3 is TGTGCCAGCAGCGTAGAGGGACAGGGAACCGGAAACACCATATATTTT. Its translation: CASSVEGQGTGNTIYF.

The J gene is TRBJ1-4, the V gene TRBV28, with D maybe TRBD1 (6 bases). Germline lookup yields CDR1 MDHEN and CDR2 SYDVKM. The CDR3 has 14 residues. V was clipped by 7 bases and J by 3 bases, with 12 bases between them. The CDR3 DNA sequence: TGTGCCAGCAACATACAGGGATCTAATGAAAAACTGTTTTTT. Protein sequence: CASNIQGSNEKLFF.

The chain joins TRBV7-9 to TRBJ1-1; D is ambiguous. Per germline, CDR1 SEHNR and CDR2 FQNEAQ (reference sequence). Deletions cut 5 bases from V and 1 base from J, with 11 bases between. The CDR3 is 14 amino acids. The CDR3 DNA follows: TGTGCCAGCAGCCCGACCGGGTCGAACACTGAAGCTTTCTTT. Amino acids: CASSPTGSNTEAFF.

V usage is TRBV7-9 and J usage is TRBJ1-1; 10 nucleotides match TRBD1. Germline V gives CDR1 SEHNR, CDR2 FQNEAQ (reference sequence). Trimming cost V 5 bases and J 5 bases; bases outside gene matches: 8. This CDR3 region has 15 residues. Here the CDR3 reads CASSRTSGQGTEAFF. CDR3 nucleotides: TGTGCCAGCAGCCGAACGTCGGGACAGGGGACTGAAGCTTTCTTT.

This chain links TRBV11-2 with TRBJ2-3, with D perhaps matching TRBD2 (6 bases). The CDR3 has 18 residues. V was shortened by 5 bases and J by 4 bases, with 25 bases between the two germline ends. In germline, CDR1 is SGHAT, CDR2 FQNNGV. CDR3 bases: TGTGCCAGCAGCATCCGTGAGGGCTACCGGCGGGGACCAGATACGCAGTATTTT. Its protein is CASSIREGYRRGPDTQYF.

J is TRBJ2-2 and V is TRBV9; D may be TRBD1 (6 bases). In germline, CDR1 is SGDLS, CDR2 YYNGEE. V dropped 1 base and J dropped 0 bases, with 16 bases sitting between them. CDR3 size: 18 residues. CDR3 nucleotide sequence: TGTGCCAGCAGCGTAAGGAACAGGGCCGGTCCGAACACCGGGGAGCTGTTTTTT. Amino acids: CASSVRNRAGPNTGELFF.

J is TRBJ1-2 and V is TRBV15; no definite D call. CDR1 is LNHNV, CDR2 YYDKDF, per germline (reference sequence). V lost 6 bases and J 2 bases, leaving 13 bases between the germline ends. The CDR3 consists of 14 residues. CDR3 DNA sequence: TGTGCCACCAGGAAGTCGCATGACAACTATGGCTACACCTTC. Encoded protein: CATRKSHDNYGYTF.

The rearrangement links TRBV7-6 to TRBJ1-2; no clear D gene. Germline V lookup: CDR1 SGHVS, CDR2 FNYEAQ. Trimming took off 5 bases at V and 2 bases at J, with 9 bases between the two ends. This CDR3 comprises 13 residues. CDR3 residues: CASSPTENYGYTF. The CDR3 nucleotides are TGTGCCAGCAGCCCAACAGAAAACTATGGCTACACCTTC. The full variable domain, with the rest looked up from reference TRBV7-6 and TRBJ1-2, is GAGVSQSPRYKVTKRGQDVALRCDPISGHVSLYWYRQALGQGPEFLTYFNYEAQQDKSGLPNDRFSAERPEGSISTLTIQRTEQRDSAMYRCASSPTENYGYTFGSGTRLTVV.

The CDR3 coding sequence is TGTGCCAGCAGCTTGTTCACAGGGGGCAGTGGCTATGGCTACACCTTC. Its translation: CASSLFTGGSGYGYTF. The gene calls are TRBV5-4 and TRBJ1-2; 9 bases are a match to TRBD1. This CDR3 has 16 residues. J gave up 4 bases and V 1 base, and 8 bases lay outside the gene matches. Per germline, CDR1 SGHNT and CDR2 YYREEE (reference sequence).

V and J are TRBV19 and TRBJ2-2; tentative D call: TRBD1 (5 bases). The ends were cut back, 4 bases at V and 6 bases at J, with 12 bases in the middle. Germline CDR1 reads LNHDA; CDR2 reads SQIVND (reference sequence). This CDR3 contains 14 residues. The CDR3: CASSTRVGAGELFF. Written as DNA, the CDR3 is TGTGCCAGTAGTACCAGGGTTGGGGCCGGGGAGCTGTTTTTT. Full variable domain (outside the CDR3, taken from reference TRBV19 and TRBJ2-2): DGGITQSPKYLFRKEGQNVTLSCEQNLNHDAMYWYRQDPGQGLRLIYYSQIVNDFQKGDIAEGYSVSREKKESFPLTVTSAQKNPTAFYLCASSTRVGAGELFFGEGSRLTVL.

J is TRBJ1-6 and V is TRBV3-1 (or the pseudogene TRBV3-2); possible D gene TRBD1, 5 bases. The CDR3 length is 16 residues. V lost 1 base and J 5 bases, leaving 12 bases between the germline ends. Germline CDR1 reads LGHDT; CDR2 reads YNNKEL (reference sequence). CDR3 sequence: CASSQVSTVNNSPLHF. The DNA for the CDR3 is TGTGCCAGCAGCCAAGTTTCGACAGTGAATAATTCACCCCTCCACTTT.

The chain recombines TRBV6-5 with TRBJ1-5; D is possibly TRBD1 (6 bases). V was shortened by 11 bases and J by 1 base, with 12 bases between the two germline ends. CDR3 length equals 13 residues. Germline V gene data show CDR1 as MNHEY and CDR2 as SVGAGI. The CDR3 DNA reads as TGTGCCGGGGGGCGGACGAGCAATCAGCCCCAGCATTTT. Translating gives CAGGRTSNQPQHF.

This chain connects TRBV29-1 to TRBJ2-7; D is perhaps TRBD1 (6 bases). With 6 bases removed from V and 2 bases from J, the gap between germline ends came to 14 bases. This CDR3 has 13 residues. Germline V gives CDR1 SQVTM, CDR2 ANQGSEA. The CDR3 loop is CSVQGIYTYEQYF. CDR3 sequence (DNA): TGCAGCGTCCAGGGGATTTATACCTACGAGCAGTACTTC.

This chain joins TRBV5-7 and TRBJ1-6; D possibly corresponds to TRBD1 (6 bases). TRBV5-7 is designated an ORF whose function remains uncertain. V lost 4 bases, J lost 8 bases, and 7 bases lay in between. The CDR3 totals 12 residues. The DNA of the CDR3 is TGTGCCAGCAGCGAGGGGGATTCACCCCTCCACTTT. Translating it yields CASSEGDSPLHF.

This clone was detected once. The chain links TRBV11-2 to TRBJ2-5; 11 bases are a match to TRBD2. CDR1 and CDR2 (germline): SGHAT, FQNNGV. The V segment lost 5 bases and the J segment 2 bases; nucleotides outside the gene matches: 4. The CDR3 totals 15 residues. The DNA for the CDR3 is TGTGCCAGCAGCCGAGGGACTAGCGGACAAGAGACCCAGTACTTC. This encodes CASSRGTSGQETQYF.

The chain employs TRBV28 and TRBJ1-6; TRBD1 matches 8 bases. CDR3 length: 15 amino acids. In germline, CDR1 is MDHEN, CDR2 SYDVKM. The ends lost 3 bases at V and 7 bases at J; junction bases unmatched: 5. The CDR3 coding sequence is TGTGCCAGCAGTTTGTCTGACAGGGGAAATTCACCCCTCCACTTT. Protein: CASSLSDRGNSPLHF.